This is a list of T cell receptor beta chains from one sample in a study of T cells in Graves' hyperthyroidism and ophthalmopathy. TCRdb reprocessed the multiplex PCR reads via MiXCR and lists one record per CDR3 protein. The sample lists approximately 400,000 distinct CDR3 sequences, approximately 14% seen once, with around 7.7% in the top ten. The sequencing input was blood. The receptors stem from a woman aged 18-29 years with Graves' hyperthyroidism. Both conserved end residues are part of each CDR3. The D gene is left open where the match is weak. Clone size is stated in some rows and not others, as once, few, many or a class when expanded.

many TRBJ2-7 TRBV5-6 NA CASSLVGVEQYF TGTGCCAGCAGCTTGGTCGGGGTCGAGCAGTACTTC
NA TRBJ2-7 TRBV7-9 NA CASSRGGRSYEQYF TGTGCCAGCAGCCGCGGAGGAAGGTCCTACGAGCAGTACTTC
many TRBJ2-3 TRBV6-2/TRBV6-3 NA CASSYAGIGSTDTQYF TGTGCCAGCAGTTACGCAGGGATCGGAAGCACAGATACGCAGTATTTT
NA TRBJ2-1 TRBV12-3/TRBV12-4 TRBD1 CASSSGTGGSLVQFF TGTGCCAGCAGTTCCGGGACAGGGGGCAGTTTGGTGCAGTTCTTC
few TRBJ2-5 TRBV6-2/TRBV6-3 NA CASSYTTFPGPYYF TGTGCCAGCAGTTACACGACCTTTCCGGGTCCATATTACTTC
few TRBJ1-6 TRBV20-1 NA CSARIRGRESPLHF TGCAGTGCTAGGATCAGGGGACGAGAGTCACCCCTCCACTTT
many TRBJ1-6 TRBV3-1 NA CASSQGPESLHF TGTGCCAGCAGCCAAGGGCCCGAGTCCCTCCACTTT
many TRBJ2-7 TRBV6-6 NA CASSYKGYREYEQYF TGTGCCAGCAGTTACAAGGGTTACAGGGAGTACGAGCAGTACTTC
many TRBJ2-7 TRBV6-1 TRBD1 CASGRTGGTYEQYF TGTGCCAGCGGGCGGACAGGGGGGACCTACGAGCAGTACTTC
many TRBJ2-1 TRBV2 NA CASISFTGKQLIGNEQFF TGTGCCAGCATTTCTTTTACAGGGAAACAGTTAATAGGTAATGAGCAGTTCTTC
many TRBJ2-7 TRBV2 TRBD1 CASRETGVLSREQYF TGTGCCAGCAGGGAGACAGGGGTCCTTTCGCGCGAGCAGTACTTC
many TRBJ1-4 TRBV27 NA CASSRRGAIGTNEKLFF TGTGCCAGCAGCAGAAGGGGGGCGATAGGCACTAATGAAAAACTGTTTTTT
many TRBJ2-2 TRBV7-9 NA CASSFRGANTGELFF TGTGCCAGCAGCTTTAGGGGGGCGAACACCGGGGAGCTGTTTTTT
many TRBJ1-1 TRBV13 NA CASSQTDNTEAFF TGTGCCAGCAGCCAGACAGATAACACTGAAGCTTTCTTT
many TRBJ1-5 TRBV30 TRBD1 CAWKGQDQPQHF TGTGCCTGGAAGGGACAGGACCAGCCCCAGCATTTT
many TRBJ2-7 TRBV7-8 TRBD1 CASSLGQGALTEQYF TGTGCCAGCAGCTTAGGACAGGGGGCGCTTACCGAGCAGTACTTC
NA TRBJ2-1 TRBV2 NA CASRSWDEQFF TGTGCCAGCCGGAGCTGGGATGAGCAGTTCTTC
many TRBJ2-3 TRBV11-2 TRBD1 CASSPGQISTDTQYF TGTGCCAGCAGCCCGGGACAGATTTCCACAGATACGCAGTATTTT
many TRBJ2-5 TRBV5-1 TRBD2 CASSSGLAGWETQYF TGCGCCAGCAGCTCTGGACTAGCGGGATGGGAGACCCAGTACTTC
few TRBJ2-6 TRBV14 NA CASSPRRDGANVLTF TGTGCCAGCAGCCCCCGGCGCGATGGGGCCAACGTCCTGACTTTC
NA TRBJ2-4 TRBV11-1 NA CASSEDKPAKNIQYF TGTGCCAGCAGCGAAGACAAACCAGCCAAAAACATTCAGTACTTC
few TRBJ1-5 TRBV3-1 NA CASSQVVGPNQPQHF TGTGCCAGCAGCCAAGTAGTAGGGCCTAATCAGCCCCAGCATTTT
few TRBJ1-6 TRBV19 NA CASTALLGSPLHF TGTGCCAGTACCGCCCTCCTAGGTTCACCCCTCCACTTT
few TRBJ2-7 TRBV28 NA CASRANDRPYEQYF TGTGCCAGCAGGGCTAATGATCGGCCTTACGAGCAGTACTTC
many TRBJ1-3 TRBV7-8 NA CASSLIMAGWSSGNTIYF TGTGCCAGCAGCTTAATAATGGCGGGCTGGAGCTCTGGAAACACCATATATTTT
many TRBJ1-6 TRBV6-1 TRBD1 CASRTGAVTYNSPLHF TGTGCCAGCAGGACAGGGGCCGTAACCTATAATTCACCCCTCCACTTT
NA TRBJ2-7 TRBV27 NA CASSLGGWAIGEQYF TGTGCCAGCAGTTTAGGCGGCTGGGCTATAGGCGAGCAGTACTTC
NA TRBJ2-7 TRBV9 TRBD1 CASSERWDRDHEQYF TGTGCCAGCAGCGAAAGATGGGACAGGGACCACGAGCAGTACTTC
NA TRBJ2-7 TRBV9 TRBD1 CASSVLDRGPESYEQYF TGTGCCAGCAGCGTATTGGACAGGGGACCCGAATCCTACGAGCAGTACTTC
many TRBJ1-2 TRBV27 TRBD1 CASSLPGTVENGYTF TGTGCCAGCAGTTTACCCGGGACAGTGGAAAATGGCTACACCTTC
few TRBJ2-7 TRBV5-5 NA CASSLKGNEQYF TGTGCCAGCAGCTTAAAAGGGAACGAGCAGTACTTC
many TRBJ1-2 TRBV7-3 NA CASSQKGGYGYTF TGTGCCAGCAGCCAAAAGGGGGGCTATGGCTACACCTTC
NA TRBJ2-3 TRBV7-3 NA CARVTDTQYF TGTGCCAGGGTCACAGATACGCAGTATTTT